The 8 T cell receptor beta chains in this list originate from one sample, sequenced in a study of OX40 agonist ivuxolimab in advanced cancers. Method: immunoSEQ multiplex PCR; TCRdb's copy keeps in-frame clones and lacks some. Among about 63,000 clones listed, roughly 89% were seen once. The material was CD4+ or CD8+ T cells sorted from blood, obtained in a trial of the OX40 agonist ivuxolimab. These receptors all stem from an adult with an advanced solid tumor such as melanoma, head and neck, liver or kidney cancer.

V gene TRBV19 combines with J gene TRBJ1-5; D is uncertain. Per germline, CDR1 LNHDA and CDR2 SQIVND (reference sequence). Trimming shortened V by 3 bases and J by 11 bases, and 11 bases separated the two germline ends. The CDR3 loop spans 12 amino acids. CDR3 in amino acids: CASSIPSGAQHF. For the CDR3, the DNA is TGTGCCAGTAGTATTCCGAGCGGCGCCCAGCATTTT.

CDR3 in DNA: TGTGCCAGCAGTTACTCGATCTTGTATGGCTACACCTTC. It is translated as CASSYSILYGYTF. J is TRBJ1-2 and V is TRBV6-5; D unclear. The CDR3 is 13 residues long. The V and J ends lost 0 bases and 5 bases respectively, with 7 bases between them. The germline gives CDR1 MNHEY, CDR2 SVGAGI.

The V and J genes are TRBV7-3 and TRBJ2-7; D possibly corresponds to TRBD1 (7 bases). CDR3 length equals 13 residues. Trimming took 4 bases from V and 6 from J, leaving 13 bases between them. Germline V gene sequence: CDR1 SGHTA, CDR2 FQGTGA. CDR3 DNA sequence: TGTGCCAGCAGCTCCCAGGGGGGACGCGAGCAGTACTTC. Its translation: CASSSQGGREQYF.

The chain couples TRBV27 to TRBJ1-2; no clear D. Per the germline V gene, CDR1 is MNHEY and CDR2 is SMNVEV (reference sequence). Between the trimmed V and J ends, which lost 5 bases and 0 bases, there was a span of 13 bases. The length of the CDR3 is 15 residues. Written as DNA, the CDR3 is TGTGCCAGCAGTCCGCGCCCGGGATCTAACTATGGCTACACCTTC. Its translation: CASSPRPGSNYGYTF.

Notes on this clone: At one of its ends the junction is not consistent with the germline gene, which may arise from a read error. This chain links TRBV6-5 with TRBJ2-7; 8 bases align to TRBD1. Germline CDR1 is MNHEY and CDR2 is SVGAGI. The CDR3 totals 11 residues. CDR3 bases: TGTGCCAGCAGGGGGACAGGAGGGGGGCCCTTC. This sequence encodes CASRGTGGGPF.

This clone occurred once. The chain combines TRBV30 with TRBJ2-7; D possibly corresponds to TRBD2 (6 bases). With 1 base removed from V and 0 bases from J, the gap between germline ends came to 10 bases. The CDR3 extends over 14 amino acids. Germline V gene data show CDR1 as GTSNPN and CDR2 as SVGIG (reference sequence). The CDR3 region has the DNA TGTGCCTGGAGTGATGGGGGAGGCTCCTACGAGCAGTACTTC. Residues: CAWSDGGGSYEQYF.

The chain joins TRBV7-9 to TRBJ2-7; possibly TRBD2 for D (6 bases). The germline V gene encodes CDR1 SEHNR and CDR2 FQNEAQ (reference sequence). V was trimmed by 2 bases and J by 0 bases, leaving 11 bases between them. The CDR3 length is 15 residues. For the CDR3, the DNA is TGTGCCAGCAGCTTATCCGGCGGGGTCTCCTACGAGCAGTACTTC. Translated: CASSLSGGVSYEQYF.

J is TRBJ2-7 and V is TRBV5-1; weak D call: TRBD1 (5 bases). The CDR3 covers 13 residues. Germline loops: CDR1 SGHRS, CDR2 YFSETQ. V lost 3 bases, J lost 1 base, and 8 bases lay in between. The DNA for the CDR3 is TGCGCCAGCAGCTCAACAGGATCCTACGAGCAGTACTTC. It codes for CASSSTGSYEQYF.